The subject of this entry is one T cell receptor beta chain. The protocol was immunoSEQ multiplex PCR, while the TCRdb copy is restricted to in-frame clones and leaves out a portion. The sample yields about 710,000 clones, approximately 87% seen once. The length of the CDR3 is 15 residues. CDR1 is SGDLS, CDR2 YYNGEE, per germline. The V end was cut by 2 bases, the J end by 3 bases, with 14 bases between. These data belong to a study of shared T cell receptors in the human thymus. The same sample was also studied in work on human thymus T cells. In that study: In thymic and blood repertoires alike, V and J usage looked biased. Highly overlapping thymic repertoires in unrelated individuals were reported by related research.

The source material was thymocytes. V is TRBV9 and J is TRBJ1-2, with D tentatively TRBD1 (6 bases). This sequence was found in a boy less than two years old with a congenital heart defect. In nucleotides, the CDR3 is TGTGCCAGCAGCGTTACTACCGGGACACACTATGGCTACACCTTC. Translation: CASSVTTGTHYGYTF.